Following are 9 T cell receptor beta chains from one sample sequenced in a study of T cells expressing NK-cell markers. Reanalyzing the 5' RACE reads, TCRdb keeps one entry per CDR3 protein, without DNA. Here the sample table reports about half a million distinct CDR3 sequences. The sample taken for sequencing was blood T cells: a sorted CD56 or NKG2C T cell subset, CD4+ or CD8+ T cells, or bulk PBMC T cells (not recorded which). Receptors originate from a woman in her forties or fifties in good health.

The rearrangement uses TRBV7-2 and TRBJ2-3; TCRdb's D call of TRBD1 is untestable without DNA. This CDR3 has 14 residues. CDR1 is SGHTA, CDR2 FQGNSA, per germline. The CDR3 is CASSPPGQGTTQYF.

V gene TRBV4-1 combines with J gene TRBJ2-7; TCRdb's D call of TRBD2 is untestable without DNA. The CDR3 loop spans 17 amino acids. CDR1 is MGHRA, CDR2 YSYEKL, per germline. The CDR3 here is CASSVGRLSEPSYEQYF.

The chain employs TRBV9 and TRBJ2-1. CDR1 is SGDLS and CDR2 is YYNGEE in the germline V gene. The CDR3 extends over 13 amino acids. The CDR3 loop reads CASSVVPSDEQFF.

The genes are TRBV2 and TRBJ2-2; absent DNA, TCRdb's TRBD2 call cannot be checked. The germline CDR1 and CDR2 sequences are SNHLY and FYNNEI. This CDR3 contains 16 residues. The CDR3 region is CASSLEAGGFTGELFF.

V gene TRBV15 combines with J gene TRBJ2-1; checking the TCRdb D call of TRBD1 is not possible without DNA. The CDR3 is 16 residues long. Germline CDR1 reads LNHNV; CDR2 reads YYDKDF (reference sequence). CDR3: CATSRDTRTYPLEQFF.

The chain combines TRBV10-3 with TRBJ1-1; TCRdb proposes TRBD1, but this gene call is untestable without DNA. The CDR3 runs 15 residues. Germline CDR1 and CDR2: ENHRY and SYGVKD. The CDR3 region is CAISEPSGVNTEAFF.

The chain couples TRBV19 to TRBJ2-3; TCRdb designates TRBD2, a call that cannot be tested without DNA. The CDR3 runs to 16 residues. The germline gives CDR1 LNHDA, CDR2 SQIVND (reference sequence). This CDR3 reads CASSISSSGTTDTQYF.

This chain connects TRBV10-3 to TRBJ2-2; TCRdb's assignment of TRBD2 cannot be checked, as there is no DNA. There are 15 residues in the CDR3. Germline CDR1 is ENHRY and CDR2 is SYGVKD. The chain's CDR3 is CAISEFAGVTGELFF.

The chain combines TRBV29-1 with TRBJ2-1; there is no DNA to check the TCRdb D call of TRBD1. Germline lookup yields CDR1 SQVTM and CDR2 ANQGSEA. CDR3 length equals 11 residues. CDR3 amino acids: CSVEGLRVQFF.